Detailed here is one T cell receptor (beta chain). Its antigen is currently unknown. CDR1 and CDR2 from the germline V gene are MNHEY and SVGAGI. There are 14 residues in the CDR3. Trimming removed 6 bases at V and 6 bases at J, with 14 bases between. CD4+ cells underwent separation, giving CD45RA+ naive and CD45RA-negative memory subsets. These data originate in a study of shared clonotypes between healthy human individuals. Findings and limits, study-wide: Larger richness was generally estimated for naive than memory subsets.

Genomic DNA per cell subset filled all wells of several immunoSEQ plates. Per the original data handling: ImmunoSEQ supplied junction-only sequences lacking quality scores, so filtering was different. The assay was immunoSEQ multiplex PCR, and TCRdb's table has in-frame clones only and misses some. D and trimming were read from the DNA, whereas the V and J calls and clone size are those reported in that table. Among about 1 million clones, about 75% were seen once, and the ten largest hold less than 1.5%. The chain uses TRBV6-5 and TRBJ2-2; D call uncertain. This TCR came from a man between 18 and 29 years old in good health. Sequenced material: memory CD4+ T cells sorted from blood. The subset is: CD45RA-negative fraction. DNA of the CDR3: TGTGCCAGCAGACGAAGGCCTGACCCCGGGGAGCTGTTTTTT. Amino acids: CASRRRPDPGELFF.